The clone carrying this T cell receptor (beta chain) was seen a few times. Antigen: not known. Making TCR cDNA involved 5'RACE template switching, which added UMIs and a universal primer site. TCRdb processed the 5' RACE reads anew with MiXCR; each CDR3 protein has one entry. The table shows some 300,000 distinct CDR3 sequences, with around 9.3% occurring only once. The sample comes from a study of T cells after yellow fever vaccination. On the study more broadly: Preparation of fractions with low cell numbers was performed using SMART-Seq v4 Ultra Low Input. Study-wide results and limits: Abundant bulk-population clonotypes could contaminate the FACS-sorted repertoires.

The CDR3 totals 12 residues. V was pared by 8 bases and J by 6 bases, with 14 bases between. The germline V gene has CDR1 SNHLY and CDR2 FYNNEI. The TCR comes from a man aged 18 to 30 who received the YFV17D yellow fever vaccine. The chain joins TRBV2 to TRBJ2-7; D not resolved. Material: CD4+ T cells sorted from PBMCs, obtained 5 days after the yellow fever booster vaccination. CDR3 sequence reads: CASAAWRLEQYF. The CDR3 region has the DNA TGTGCCAGCGCCGCCTGGCGGCTCGAGCAGTACTTC.